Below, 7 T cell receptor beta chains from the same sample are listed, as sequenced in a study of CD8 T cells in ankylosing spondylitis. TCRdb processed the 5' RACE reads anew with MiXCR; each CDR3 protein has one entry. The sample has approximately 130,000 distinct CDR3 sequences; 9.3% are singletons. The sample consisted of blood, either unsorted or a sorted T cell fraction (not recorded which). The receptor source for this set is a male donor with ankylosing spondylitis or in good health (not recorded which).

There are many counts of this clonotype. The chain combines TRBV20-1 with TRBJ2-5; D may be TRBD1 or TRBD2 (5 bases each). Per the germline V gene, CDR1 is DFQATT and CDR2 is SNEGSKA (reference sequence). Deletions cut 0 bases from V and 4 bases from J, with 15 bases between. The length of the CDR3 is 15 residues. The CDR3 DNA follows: TGCAGTGCTAGAGACAGTGAGGGGCGCGTAGAGACCCAGTACTTC. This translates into CSARDSEGRVETQYF.

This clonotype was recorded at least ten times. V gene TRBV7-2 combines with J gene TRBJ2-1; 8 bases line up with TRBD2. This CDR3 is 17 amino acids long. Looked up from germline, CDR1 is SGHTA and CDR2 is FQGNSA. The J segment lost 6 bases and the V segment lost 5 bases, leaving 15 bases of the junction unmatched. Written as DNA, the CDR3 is TGTGCCAGCAGCCGCCTGGTGAGCGGGAGTGTCGGCAATGAGCAGTTCTTC. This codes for CASSRLVSGSVGNEQFF.

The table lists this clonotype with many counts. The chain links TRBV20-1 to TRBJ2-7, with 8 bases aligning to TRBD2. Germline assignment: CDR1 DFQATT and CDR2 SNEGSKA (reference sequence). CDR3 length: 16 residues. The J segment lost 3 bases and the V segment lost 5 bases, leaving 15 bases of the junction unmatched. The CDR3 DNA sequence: TGCAGTGCTGGGGGGGAATTGAGCGGGAGACACTACGAGCAGTACTTC. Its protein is CSAGGELSGRHYEQYF.

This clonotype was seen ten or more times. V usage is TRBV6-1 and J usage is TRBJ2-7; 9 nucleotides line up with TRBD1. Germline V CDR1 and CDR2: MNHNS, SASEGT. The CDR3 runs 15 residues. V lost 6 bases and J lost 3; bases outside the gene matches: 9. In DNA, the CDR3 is TGTGCCAGCAGACTGGGACAGGGTCTATTCTACGAGCAGTACTTC. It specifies CASRLGQGLFYEQYF.

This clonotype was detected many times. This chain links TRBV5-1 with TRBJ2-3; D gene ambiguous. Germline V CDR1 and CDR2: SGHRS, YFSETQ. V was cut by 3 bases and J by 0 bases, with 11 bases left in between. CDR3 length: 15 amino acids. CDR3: CASSSTHSSTDTQYF. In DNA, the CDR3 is TGCGCCAGCAGCTCGACCCACTCTAGCACAGATACGCAGTATTTT.

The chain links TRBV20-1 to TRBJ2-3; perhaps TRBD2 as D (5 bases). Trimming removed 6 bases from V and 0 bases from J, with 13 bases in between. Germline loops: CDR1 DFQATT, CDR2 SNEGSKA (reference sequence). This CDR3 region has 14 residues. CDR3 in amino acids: CSAPPAASTDTQYF. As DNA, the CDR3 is TGCAGTGCGCCTCCAGCGGCTAGCACAGATACGCAGTATTTT.

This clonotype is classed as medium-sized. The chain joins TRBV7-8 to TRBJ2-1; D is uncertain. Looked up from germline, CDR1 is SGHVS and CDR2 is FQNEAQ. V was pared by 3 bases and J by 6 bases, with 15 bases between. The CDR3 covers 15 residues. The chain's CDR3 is CASSFYLAKPNEQFF. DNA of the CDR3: TGTGCCAGCAGCTTCTACCTGGCGAAACCCAATGAGCAGTTCTTC.